Shown below are 23 T cell receptor beta chains from a single sample sequenced in a study of blood T cells in healthy people across ages. Through a sample-barcoded 5' primer and a J-beta primer mix, a second PCR was run for about 6 to 11 cycles. From the 5' RACE reads, TCRdb called clonotypes with MiXCR, one entry per CDR3 protein. Here the sample spans about 600,000 distinct CDR3 sequences, around half being singletons. Material for sequencing was blood. The origin of the receptors is a man older than 75 in good health.

This clonotype is a singleton in its sample. V gene TRBV5-1 combines with J gene TRBJ2-1; D perhaps matches TRBD2 (6 bases). The V gene lost 4 bases and the J gene lost 6 bases, with 17 bases spanning the gap. Per germline, CDR1 SGHRS and CDR2 YFSETQ. The CDR3 totals 15 residues. CDR3 DNA sequence: TGCGCCAGCAGCCGACCTAGCGAGAGAAGCAATGAGCAGTTCTTC. Protein: CASSRPSERSNEQFF.

This clonotype was observed a handful of times. The rearrangement joins TRBV7-9 to TRBJ2-7; TRBD2 matches at 8 bases. Germline CDR1 and CDR2: SEHNR and FQNEAQ (reference sequence). Germline trimming cut 5 bases from V and 2 bases from J; bases unmatched to any gene: 11. The CDR3 sequence is 16 residues long. CDR3 sequence reads: CASSRREGPTAYEQYF. The CDR3 DNA follows: TGTGCCAGCAGCCGTCGGGAGGGGCCGACCGCCTACGAGCAGTACTTC.

This clonotype appeared many times. CDR3 region: CASSRDSYEQYF. The CDR3 DNA is TGTGCCAGCAGTCGCGACAGCTACGAGCAGTACTTC. The chain combines TRBV18 with TRBJ2-7; tentatively, D is TRBD1 (5 bases). From germline, CDR1 is KGHSH and CDR2 LQKENI. Trimming pared 8 bases from V and 3 bases from J, leaving 11 bases between. The CDR3 contains 12 residues. The full variable domain, completed using reference TRBV18 and TRBJ2-7, is NAGVMQNPRHLVRRRGQEARLRCSPMKGHSHVYWYRQLPEEGLKFMVYLQKENIIDESGMPKERFSAEFPKEGPSILRIQQVVRGDSAAYFCASSRDSYEQYFGPGTRLTVT.

This chain uses TRBV7-9 with TRBJ1-6; D remains unclear. CDR3 length: 15 residues. CDR1 SEHNR and CDR2 FQNEAQ come from the germline V gene (reference sequence). V lost 1 base to trimming and J lost 9 bases, with 13 bases between them. The CDR3 reads CASSLGQPTGSPLHF. Here the CDR3 DNA reads TGTGCCAGCAGCTTAGGGCAGCCTACGGGTTCACCCCTCCACTTT.

This sequence joins TRBV20-1 and TRBJ2-7; D might be TRBD2 (6 bases). V lost 5 bases to trimming and J lost 6 bases, with 20 bases between them. The germline gives CDR1 DFQATT, CDR2 SNEGSKA (reference sequence). The CDR3 length is 14 residues. This CDR3 is CSAHAAGKVGEQYF. DNA for the CDR3: TGCAGTGCTCACGCCGCGGGAAAAGTTGGCGAGCAGTACTTC.

This chain connects TRBV21-1 to TRBJ2-7; the D call in the table, TRBD2, was not verified against the DNA. TRBV21-1 is shown as a pseudogene. The CDR3 is made up of 15 amino acids. The CDR3 DNA follows: TGTGCCAGCAGCAAAAGTCCGGGGGACTCCTACGAGCAGTACTTC. Amino acids: CASSKSPGDSYEQYF.

The gene calls are TRBV7-8 and TRBJ2-5, with D possibly being TRBD1 or TRBD2 (5 bases each). Germline CDR1 reads SGHVS; CDR2 reads FQNEAQ. The CDR3 has 18 amino acids. V was cut by 5 bases and J by 2 bases, with 24 bases left in between. Written as DNA, the CDR3 is TGTGCCAGCAGCCTAAGTCCCACCCCGGGACGAATACAAGAGACCCAGTACTTC. It yields the protein CASSLSPTPGRIQETQYF.

The chain employs TRBV7-2 and TRBJ1-1; D not certain. The ends were cut back, 3 bases at V and 1 base at J, with 6 bases in the middle. This CDR3 comprises 13 residues. CDR1 SGHTA and CDR2 FQGNSA come from the germline V gene. CDR3 region: CASSFDWNTEAFF. The CDR3 DNA reads TGTGCCAGCAGCTTTGATTGGAACACTGAAGCTTTCTTT.

In the case of this clonotype: Just one base apart from a much larger clone, this may be a read error. CDR3 sequence (DNA): TGTACCAGCAGCCGGGCTTGGGGAGGCACAGATACGCAGTATTTT. As protein: CTSSRAWGGTDTQYF. The J gene is TRBJ2-3, the V gene TRBV6-5; possible D gene TRBD2, 5 bases. The germline V gene has CDR1 MNHEY and CDR2 SVGAGI. The CDR3 loop spans 15 amino acids.

This clonotype was detected a few times. The chain has TRBV6-5 and TRBJ2-2; D perhaps matches TRBD2 (6 bases). Looked up from germline, CDR1 is MNHEY and CDR2 is SVGAGI. V was cut by 6 bases and J by 1 base, with 9 bases left in between. The CDR3 sequence is 14 residues long. The CDR3 region has the DNA TGTGCCAGCAGCCGCGGGGTGAACACCGGGGAGCTGTTTTTT. Translating it yields CASSRGVNTGELFF.

The genes are TRBV7-9 and TRBJ1-1; D is ambiguous. CDR1 is SEHNR and CDR2 is FQNEAQ in the germline V gene (reference sequence). CDR3 length: 14 amino acids. Trimming shortened V by 7 bases and J by 0 bases, and 12 bases separated the two germline ends. CDR3 loop: CASTAARLNTEAFF. DNA for the CDR3: TGTGCCAGCACCGCGGCCAGACTGAACACTGAAGCTTTCTTT.

The J gene is TRBJ2-1, the V gene TRBV24-1; D is uncertain. The V gene's germline CDR1 is KGHDR and CDR2 SFDVKD. Trimming cost V 1 base and J 7 bases, with 7 bases left between them. The CDR3 is 13 amino acids. CDR3: CATSDFTRNEQFF. CDR3 DNA: TGTGCCACCAGTGATTTTACGCGAAATGAGCAGTTCTTC.

This chain links TRBV20-1 with TRBJ2-1; perhaps TRBD2 as D (5 bases). The J call may not be correct, given that the DNA end is closer to TRBJ2-7. This CDR3 has 15 residues. CDR1 and CDR2 from the germline V gene are DFQATT and SNEGSKA (reference sequence). The CDR3 loop is CSASPQRSSYNEQYF. The CDR3 DNA sequence: TGCAGTGCTAGTCCCCAGCGGAGCTCCTACAATGAGCAGTACTTC.

This chain connects TRBV29-1 to TRBJ1-4; D possibly corresponds to TRBD1 (5 bases). The V end was cut by 4 bases, the J end by 5 bases, with 11 bases between. The CDR3 length is 13 residues. Germline CDR1 and CDR2: SQVTM and ANQGSEA. The CDR3 DNA reads TGCAGCGTTGGGCCAGGGAGCAATGAAAAACTGTTTTTT. Amino acid sequence: CSVGPGSNEKLFF.

The sample holds many counts of this clonotype. This chain joins TRBV6-6 and TRBJ2-5; perhaps TRBD1 as D (7 bases). CDR1 and CDR2 from the germline V gene are MNHNY and SVGAGI (reference sequence). The germline V and J ends were trimmed by 5 bases and 4 bases, with 17 bases remaining between them. The CDR3 is 15 residues long. CDR3 nucleotide sequence: TGTGCCAGCAGTAACCGACAGGGACTGCCAGAGACCCAGTACTTC. Translation gives CASSNRQGLPETQYF.

The chain joins TRBV20-1 to TRBJ2-7; 11 nucleotides align to TRBD2. V lost 5 bases and J lost 1; bases outside the gene matches: 4. The CDR3 has 14 residues. Germline CDR1 DFQATT, CDR2 SNEGSKA (reference sequence). The CDR3 sequence: CSAVAGGLSYEQYF. CDR3 bases: TGCAGTGCTGTAGCGGGGGGGTTGTCCTACGAGCAGTACTTC.

This clonotype was picked up many times. V gene TRBV7-9 combines with J gene TRBJ1-4; the D gene is possibly TRBD1 (6 bases). V dropped 1 base and J dropped 0 bases, with 18 bases sitting between them. CDR1 and CDR2 (germline): SEHNR, FQNEAQ (reference sequence). The CDR3 contains 19 residues. CDR3 in DNA: TGTGCCAGCAGCTTAGGACAGGCCCTATCTCAAACAACTAATGAAAAACTGTTTTTT. Its protein product is CASSLGQALSQTTNEKLFF.

This clonotype was observed a handful of times. The chain links TRBV7-2 to TRBJ2-3; 9 bases are a match to TRBD1. The CDR3 extends over 12 amino acids. V dropped 3 bases and J dropped 13; count of bases not matched to a gene: 5. CDR1 and CDR2 (germline): SGHTA, FQGNSA. Written as DNA, the CDR3 is TGTGCCAGCAGCTTCCTCGGGACAGGGAAGTATTTT. This gives the protein CASSFLGTGKYF.

The chain uses TRBV20-1 and TRBJ2-7; 9 bases fit TRBD2. After removal of 2 bases from V and 0 bases from J, the junction contained 8 bases not matched to a gene. The V gene's germline CDR1 is DFQATT and CDR2 SNEGSKA (reference sequence). This CDR3 spans 16 amino acids. This CDR3 is CSARPTSGLSSYEQYF. The CDR3 bases are TGCAGTGCTAGACCTACTAGCGGGCTGAGCTCCTACGAGCAGTACTTC.

This chain links TRBV29-1 with TRBJ1-5; 10 nucleotides align to TRBD1. J lost 2 bases, V lost 4 bases, and 8 bases had no gene match. Germline lookup yields CDR1 SQVTM and CDR2 ANQGSEA. The CDR3 has 16 residues. The CDR3 loop reads CSVGGQGIGGNQPQHF. CDR3 nucleotides: TGCAGCGTTGGGGGACAGGGGATAGGGGGCAATCAGCCCCAGCATTTT.

This clonotype was seen more than once but under ten times. J is TRBJ1-2 and V is TRBV27; possible D gene TRBD1, 5 bases. This CDR3 spans 16 amino acids. Between the trimmed V and J ends, which lost 6 bases and 4 bases, there was a span of 21 bases. Per germline, CDR1 MNHEY and CDR2 SMNVEV (reference sequence). The CDR3 reads CASRPTPGKKTYGYTF. CDR3 DNA sequence: TGTGCCAGCAGACCTACTCCAGGGAAGAAGACCTATGGCTACACCTTC.

This chain connects TRBV12-3 or TRBV12-4 to TRBJ2-7; D may be TRBD2 (6 bases). V lost 8 bases and J 5 bases, leaving 19 bases between the germline ends. The CDR3 has 14 amino acids. The CDR3 DNA reads TGTGCCAGCGCTACCCCAGGAGGGGCCCACGAGCAGTACTTC. It specifies CASATPGGAHEQYF.

The V gene is TRBV7-2, the J gene TRBJ2-1, with D perhaps TRBD2 (7 bases). V shed 11 bases and J shed 2 bases, with 22 bases lying between them. The CDR3 sequence is 16 residues long. Germline V gene lookup returns CDR1 SGHTA and CDR2 FQGNSA. The CDR3 coding sequence is TGTGCCTCAACCTCCCAGGGGACTACCCCCTACAATGAGCAGTTCTTC. Residues: CASTSQGTTPYNEQFF. Drawing the rest from reference TRBV7-2 and TRBJ2-1, the complete variable domain is GAGVSQSPSNKVTEKGKDVELRCDPISGHTALYWYRQSLGQGLEFLIYFQGNSAPDKSGLPSDRFSAERTGGSVSTLTIQRTQQEDSAVYLCASTSQGTTPYNEQFFGPGTRLTVL.